These T cell receptor beta chains were read from a single sample in a study of blood T cell repertoires in COVID-19. TCRdb keeps only in-frame clones here, not all; method: immunoSEQ multiplex PCR. The sample gives approximately 330,000 clones, around 85% of which show up once; 4% to 5.5% is in the top ten. What was sequenced was PBMCs or T cells enriched from blood (not recorded which). These receptors all stem from a woman aged 40 to 49 with acute COVID-19. Each CDR3 is given with its conserved first and last residue. D genes are given only for firm matches.

j_call,d_call,v_call,cdr3_aa
TRBJ2-7,.,TRBV6-1,CASSDRSFTYEQYF
TRBJ1-1,.,TRBV5-4,CASSLEGLSRNWKGAFF
TRBJ2-3,.,TRBV7-3,CASSLGGLQSRDTQYF
TRBJ2-1,.,TRBV2,CASSDEGAGNEQFF
TRBJ1-1,.,TRBV7-9,CASSLDLRNTEAFF
TRBJ1-1,.,TRBV5-4,CASSIGQQNTEAFF
TRBJ1-2,.,TRBV19,CASSPMGQGSNYGYTF
TRBJ2-3,TRBD2,TRBV6-5,CASTEIAGGTDTQYF
TRBJ2-7,.,TRBV19,CASSISPGHEQYF
TRBJ1-5,TRBD1,TRBV4-2,CASSQDRRQGDQPQHF
TRBJ2-3,.,TRBV5-1,CASSLVGTGTGLKSSTDTQYF
TRBJ2-2,TRBD2,TRBV20-1,CSASSSGGVTGELFF
TRBJ1-2,TRBD1,TRBV6-6,CASSYGGTGGGYTF
TRBJ1-5,.,TRBV28,CASSAGVVGIGQPQHF
TRBJ1-2,.,TRBV2,CASSRATIYGYTF
TRBJ1-2,TRBD1,TRBV19,CASSLRQGSSNYGYTF
TRBJ1-5,.,TRBV29-1,CSVVWGVDQPQHF
TRBJ2-3,.,TRBV11-2,CASSLDGGNTDTQYF
TRBJ2-7,TRBD1,TRBV3-1/TRBV3-2,CASSKGDRSTTYEQYF
TRBJ2-5,TRBD2,TRBV2,CASSVGRAKETQYF
TRBJ1-5,.,TRBV4-2,CASSPHGYSNQPQHF
TRBJ1-3,TRBD1,TRBV4-2,CASSLRGDREYSGNTIYF
TRBJ2-5,.,TRBV3-1/TRBV3-2,CASSLLAAEETQYF
TRBJ1-2,TRBD1,TRBV3-1/TRBV3-2,CASSPSTGVGGYTF
TRBJ1-2,.,TRBV19,CASSMKVGGRSYTF
TRBJ2-1,.,TRBV2,CASSGTANEQFF
TRBJ2-2,.,TRBV27,CASRKDGRNTGELFF
TRBJ1-2,.,TRBV28,CASSVGTYGYTF
TRBJ2-3,TRBD2,TRBV24-1,CATSDSSGGTDTQYF
TRBJ2-1,TRBD1,TRBV6-5,CASSYRTGGYNEQFF
TRBJ2-2,TRBD2,TRBV18,CASSPRTSGGPNTGELFF
TRBJ1-3,.,TRBV7-9,CASSLSTVSGNTIYF
TRBJ1-2,TRBD1,TRBV18,CASSPGTGGNYGYTF
TRBJ2-5,.,TRBV20-1,CSASYQAQTQYF
TRBJ1-1,.,TRBV2,CASVRVEGTEAFF
TRBJ1-2,.,TRBV11-1,CASSLTGQAYYGYTF
TRBJ2-1,TRBD2,TRBV6-5,CASSYTSGIYNEQFF
TRBJ2-1,TRBD2,TRBV24-1,CATSDRGTSGRGEQFF
TRBJ1-3,.,TRBV28,CASNPWRSETSGNTIYF
TRBJ1-2,TRBD1,TRBV6-5,CASRAPKTGEGGYTF